Below are 9 T cell receptor beta chains sequenced from a single sample in a study of cytomegalovirus exposure and HLA in healthy donors (dated by TCRdb to the late 2010s). Libraries were built with the immunoSEQ multiplex PCR assay. A mixture of 60 forward primers for TCR Vbeta segments and 13 reverse primers for TCR Jbeta segments was used in the multiplex PCR. TCRdb took this table from immuneACCESS and kept in-frame rearrangements with V and J called. Such tables lack part of the clones; where checked against another copy, unresolved V genes explain under half of the gap, and the rest is unexplained. The sample table holds tens of thousands of clones, of which around 80% were seen once. Together, the top ten hold over 15% of the sample. The specimen was PBMCs. The receptors derive from a man between 65 and 85 years old in good health and CMV-seropositive.

This sequence joins TRBV4-2 and TRBJ2-1; 7 bases are a match to TRBD2. V lost 3 bases to trimming and J lost 4 bases; unmatched junction nucleotides: 6. Germline values: CDR1 LGHNA, CDR2 YNFKEQ. The CDR3 length is 15 residues. The CDR3 sequence: CASSQLSGMYNEQFF. The CDR3 DNA is TGTGCCAGCAGCCAGCTGAGCGGGATGTACAATGAGCAGTTCTTC.

The rearrangement uses TRBV19 and TRBJ2-5; tentatively, D is TRBD1 (5 bases). Germline V gene lookup returns CDR1 LNHDA and CDR2 SQIVND (reference sequence). The V gene lost 2 bases and the J gene lost 2 bases, with 12 bases spanning the gap. CDR3 length: 15 residues. In nucleotides, the CDR3 is TGTGCCAGTAGTATATCAGGGCAAGGGCAAGAGACCCAGTACTTC. It yields the protein CASSISGQGQETQYF.

This clone was counted a few times. V usage is TRBV28 and J usage is TRBJ1-5; 8 bases match TRBD1. Germline-derived CDR1 and CDR2 are MDHEN and SYDVKM. The length of the CDR3 is 14 residues. Trimming removed 6 bases from V and 4 bases from J; junction bases left unmatched: 5. The CDR3 region has the DNA TGTGCCAGCAGACGCCGACAGGGGAATCAGCCCCAGCATTTT. This gives the protein CASRRRQGNQPQHF. The variable domain in full, completed from reference TRBV28 and TRBJ1-5, reads DVKVTQSSRYLVKRTGEKVFLECVQDMDHENMFWYRQDPGLGLRLIYFSYDVKMKEKGDIPEGYSVSREKKERFSLILESASTNQTSMYLCASRRRQGNQPQHFGDGTRLSIL.

The chain couples TRBV6-1 to TRBJ2-3; the D is unclear. The germline V gene encodes CDR1 MNHNS and CDR2 SASEGT. The CDR3 extends over 13 amino acids. Trimming removed 2 bases at V and 4 bases at J, with 7 bases between. CDR3 nucleotides: TGTGCCAGCAGTGAATCCTACTCAGATACGCAGTATTTT. It specifies CASSESYSDTQYF.

Written as DNA, the CDR3 is TGTGCCAGCAGCTTAACGGGCGGGGGATCCTACGAGCAGTACTTC. Translating it yields CASSLTGGGSYEQYF. The chain combines TRBV7-3 with TRBJ2-7, with 7 bases matching TRBD2. The CDR3 sequence is 15 residues long. The J segment lost 1 base and the V segment lost 0 bases, leaving 3 bases of the junction unmatched. In germline, CDR1 is SGHTA, CDR2 FQGTGA.

V is TRBV7-9 and J is TRBJ2-6; 9 bases match TRBD1. The V gene's germline CDR1 is SEHNR and CDR2 FQNEAQ (reference sequence). CDR3 length: 18 amino acids. Trimming took 2 bases from V and 0 from J; bases not matched to a gene: 5. CDR3 region: CASSLIGTGNSGANVLTF. In nucleotides, the CDR3 is TGTGCCAGCAGCTTAATCGGGACAGGGAACTCTGGGGCCAACGTCCTGACTTTC.

This rearrangement joins TRBV5-6 to TRBJ1-1; D is ambiguous. There are 15 residues in the CDR3. CDR1 and CDR2 (germline): SGHDT, YYEEEE. The V end was cut by 4 bases, the J end by 5 bases, with 18 bases between. In DNA, the CDR3 is TGTGCCAGCAGCGATAGAAGACTCCGGCGGACTGAAGCTTTCTTT. This translates into CASSDRRLRRTEAFF.

The chain has TRBV9 and TRBJ2-2; possible D gene TRBD2, 6 bases. The CDR3 runs to 15 residues. Germline V gives CDR1 SGDLS, CDR2 YYNGEE. V was shortened by 0 bases and J by 2 bases, with 8 bases between the two germline ends. The CDR3 DNA reads as TGTGCCAGCAGCGTAGGCGGGGCTAACACCGGGGAGCTGTTTTTT. It encodes CASSVGGANTGELFF.

The chain employs TRBV10-2 and TRBJ1-5; weak D call: TRBD1 (6 bases). Germline V gene data show CDR1 as WSHSY and CDR2 as SAAADI. V lost 8 bases and J lost 3, with 14 bases in between. This CDR3 has 14 residues. The CDR3 nucleotides are TGCGCCAGCCGTTGGGCAGGGGTCAATCAGCCCCAGCATTTT. This encodes CASRWAGVNQPQHF.